Below, one TCR beta chain is given with its context. This receptor's antigen is unknown. No base qualities exist here, and no much larger clone lies one base off it. CDR1 SEHNR and CDR2 FQNEAQ were looked up in the germline V gene (reference sequence). Spanning cysteine to phenylalanine, the CDR3 consists of 13 amino acids. The sequence is cut down to CDR3 DNA, 39 bases in frame from base 1. V sheds 5 bases and J sheds 3 bases, leaving 11 bases between their ends. The sample is drawn from a study of blood T cells in healthy people across ages (dated by TCRdb to 2013 to 2016). Some background on the complete study: In model experiments, template switching captured about one uniquely barcoded TCR beta cDNA molecule for every two T cells. Donors were grouped into four age groups: young (average 16 years), middle-aged (39), aged (about 60) and long-lived (approximately 82). Donors of different ages were randomly distributed across sequencing lanes to avoid experimental bias. Using the same blood draw, the study looked at two additional independent replicas of 1 million unique cDNA reads for two donors, one aged 18 to 30 and the other aged 80 or older. Age-related changes in TCR beta repertoire diversity were measured in the study by deep sequencing normalized with unique cDNA molecular identifiers. What the work shows at the level of the full study, not this receptor alone: Compared with the aged group, more naive CD4+ T cells, fewer expanded clones and increased TCR diversity were shown by the long-lived group, suggesting age selection. Total diversity estimates from one million sequenced T cells were considered lower bounds and underestimates. The CMV infection status of donors was not known, potentially confounding age-related changes in expanded clonotypes. Conclusive comparison of naive and antigen-experienced compartments was prevented by the profiling of bulk unsorted PBMCs. As age increased, observed TCR beta diversity per million T cells dropped in a roughly linear way, and a significant reduction was already evident by age 40. There was a strong correlation between observed TCR beta diversity and the percentage of naive T cells measured by flow cytometry.

Systemically healthy Caucasian individuals from Russia, 35 to 40 in total and aged about 6 to 95 years, were included as donors. Roughly 9.5 milliliters of peripheral blood were drawn from each donor into EDTA-treated Vacutainer tubes. Ficoll-Paque density-gradient centrifugation was used to isolate PBMCs, with at least 6 million per sample. Total RNA, at least 6 micrograms per sample, was extracted from PBMCs with Trizol reagent. The percentages of naive CD45RAhigh/CD27high T cells were determined by flow cytometry on a PBMC aliquot from every donor. The protocol used for the library was 5' RACE. The sample was run on an Illumina HiSeq 2500. A second about 7 to 11 cycle PCR used a sample-barcoded 5' primer and a J-beta primer mix. A template-switch 5' adaptor carrying 12 random nucleotides introduced a unique molecular identifier onto each TCR beta cDNA molecule. At least 2.5 million CDR3-containing paired-end reads were obtained from each sample. First-strand cDNA was synthesized from all RNA with the Mint cDNA synthesis kit, primed by a TRBC-specific oligonucleotide. Following uracil-DNA glycosylase treatment, a first 18-cycle PCR with universal primers M1SS and BC2_uni_R was performed on all cDNA. Turning to the authors' computational methods: For normalization, 1 million high-quality reads, each with a distinct molecular identifier, were randomly selected from each sample. Instead of being binned into consensus sequences, reads that shared molecular identifiers were thrown out. CDR3 identification, clonotype clustering and error correction used MiTCR with a Q25 quality threshold and the strictest error-elimination algorithm. A nonparametric unseen species model using Euler transformation provided a lower-bound estimate of total TCR beta diversity. The raw public reads went through TCRdb reprocessing: fastp at Q25, MiXCR clone calling, in-frame beta chains kept. One record per CDR3 amino acid sequence lists the most common genes and DNA. The V and J calls come from TCRdb's annotation, not from the publication. The sample has approximately 400,000 distinct CDR3 sequences on record, approximately 52% of them singletons. Around 53% of the sample lies in the top ten.

The rearranged chain carries TRBV7-9 and TRBJ2-7, with the identity of the D gene unclear. This sequence originates from a man in his sixties in good health. The specimen was blood. The CDR3 protein: CASSQRTDYEQYF. The nucleotide sequence is given as TGTGCCAGCAGCCAACGGACCGACTACGAGCAGTACTTC.